These 20 T cell receptor beta chains came from one sample sequenced in a study of T cells in Graves' hyperthyroidism and ophthalmopathy. Researchers took RNA transcripts and amplified the TCR beta CDR3 regions from them. First-round RT-PCR of the TCR CDR3 relied on the HTBI primer set. TCRdb reprocessed the multiplex PCR reads with MiXCR, giving one entry per CDR3 protein. The table shows 600,000 to 800,000 distinct CDR3 sequences, with about 35% occurring only once. Input material: blood. The receptors shown here come from a woman in her 40s with Graves' hyperthyroidism.

J is TRBJ1-1 and V is TRBV6-1, with D perhaps TRBD1 (6 bases). The CDR3 length is 13 residues. Germline-derived CDR1 and CDR2 are MNHNS and SASEGT. V was pared by 6 bases and J by 6 bases, with 14 bases between. Here the CDR3 reads CASSQGPVPEAFF. CDR3 in DNA: TGTGCCAGCAGCCAGGGGCCGGTGCCTGAAGCTTTCTTT.

Note on this clonotype: A much larger clone is a single base away; this may be a read error. The chain carries TRBV14 and TRBJ1-4; TRBD1 might be the D (5 bases). The CDR3 is made up of 15 amino acids. Per the germline V gene, CDR1 is SGHDN and CDR2 is FVKESK. The CDR3 is CAGSAHGGEVEKLFF. The CDR3 DNA follows: TGTGCCGGCAGCGCCCACGGGGGTGAAGTTGAAAAACTGTTTTTT.

At least ten counts were recorded for this clonotype. The gene calls are TRBV10-3 and TRBJ1-1; D is undetermined. V was clipped by 3 bases and J by 1 base, with 6 bases between them. Germline V gives CDR1 ENHRY, CDR2 SYGVKD. The CDR3 consists of 13 residues. The CDR3 loop reads CAISDRWNTEAFF. Written as DNA, the CDR3 is TGTGCCATCAGTGACCGGTGGAACACTGAAGCTTTCTTT.

In its sample, this clonotype was seen a few times. This chain joins TRBV29-1 and TRBJ2-5; D call uncertain. This CDR3 region has 10 residues. V lost 4 bases to trimming and J lost 5 bases, with 5 bases between them. From germline, CDR1 is SQVTM and CDR2 ANQGSEA. CDR3 protein: CSVVLETQYF. Written as DNA, the CDR3 is TGCAGCGTTGTCCTCGAGACCCAGTACTTC. Based on the CDR3 plus reference TRBV29-1 and TRBJ2-5, the full variable domain is SAVISQKPSRDICQRGTSLTIQCQVDSQVTMMFWYRQQPGQSLTLIATANQGSEATYESGFVIDKFPISRPNLTFSTLTVSNMSPEDSSIYLCSVVLETQYFGPGTRLLVL.

V usage is TRBV6-5 and J usage is TRBJ1-1; no clear D gene. Germline CDR1 MNHEY, CDR2 SVGAGI. This CDR3 region has 11 residues. V was pared by 6 bases and J by 3 bases, with 5 bases between. CDR3 nucleotides: TGTGCCAGCAGGAAATACACTGAAGCTTTCTTT. Protein sequence: CASRKYTEAFF.

The J gene is TRBJ2-1, the V gene TRBV20-1; the match to TRBD2 covers 10 bases. Germline V gives CDR1 DFQATT, CDR2 SNEGSKA (reference sequence). V dropped 6 bases and J dropped 4; count of bases not matched to a gene: 3. CDR3 length equals 13 residues. CDR3 nucleotide sequence: TGCAGTGCCCGGACTAGCGGATACAATGAGCAGTTCTTC. Translation: CSARTSGYNEQFF.

This clonotype came up a few times. V and J are TRBV9 and TRBJ2-2; TRBD2 agrees at 10 bases. The CDR3 has 16 residues. Germline V CDR1 and CDR2: SGDLS, YYNGEE. The ends lost 0 bases at V and 4 bases at J; junction bases unmatched: 3. The chain's CDR3 is CASSVDLAGVTGELFF. The CDR3 nucleotides read TGTGCCAGCAGCGTAGACCTAGCGGGAGTCACCGGGGAGCTGTTTTTT.

The rearrangement uses TRBV20-1 and TRBJ2-5, with TRBD2 matching 9 bases. Germline CDR1 DFQATT, CDR2 SNEGSKA (reference sequence). This CDR3 region has 18 residues. V lost 4 bases to trimming and J lost 7 bases; unmatched junction nucleotides: 22. In nucleotides, the CDR3 is TGCAGTGCTATGGGACTAGCTGGTCCGCGCTCGTGCCATGGGACCCAGTACTTC. Encoded protein: CSAMGLAGPRSCHGTQYF.

This clonotype came up many times. The CDR3: CASSEWGTGGATIYF. The CDR3 DNA sequence: TGTGCCAGCAGTGAATGGGGGACAGGTGGAGCCACCATATATTTT. This chain joins TRBV25-1 and TRBJ1-3; 8 bases line up with TRBD1. CDR3 length: 15 residues. Per the germline V gene, CDR1 is MGHDK and CDR2 is SYGVNS. With V trimmed by 1 base and J by 9 bases, 8 bases remained unmatched.

The chain recombines TRBV7-6 with TRBJ2-5; 10 bases are shared with TRBD1. There are 15 residues in the CDR3. Germline values: CDR1 SGHVS, CDR2 FNYEAQ. V dropped 4 bases and J dropped 6; count of bases not matched to a gene: 8. The DNA for the CDR3 is TGTGCCAGCAGCTCTACTCGGGACAGGGGAAAGACCCAGTACTTC. Translated, it gives CASSSTRDRGKTQYF.

This sequence joins TRBV19 and TRBJ1-1, with D perhaps TRBD1 (5 bases). Deletions cut 9 bases from V and 3 bases from J, with 17 bases between. CDR1 LNHDA and CDR2 SQIVND come from the germline V gene (reference sequence). The CDR3 totals 14 residues. Here the CDR3 reads CASSLEGDDTEAFF. The CDR3 DNA reads TGTGCCAGCAGTTTGGAAGGGGATGACACTGAAGCTTTCTTT.

This clonotype was seen only a few times. The chain combines TRBV10-3 with TRBJ2-7; possibly TRBD2 for D (5 bases). The CDR3 spans 12 residues. The ends were cut back, 3 bases at V and 5 bases at J, with 8 bases in the middle. Germline V gene lookup returns CDR1 ENHRY and CDR2 SYGVKD. The CDR3 here is CAISEERDEQYF. The CDR3 region has the DNA TGTGCCATCAGTGAAGAGAGGGACGAGCAGTACTTC.

The V gene is TRBV20-1, the J gene TRBJ1-2, with D maybe TRBD1 (6 bases). The CDR3 totals 14 residues. CDR1 is DFQATT and CDR2 is SNEGSKA in the germline V gene (reference sequence). The germline V and J ends were trimmed by 5 bases and 4 bases, with 17 bases remaining between them. CDR3 amino acids: CSAPGEGGTYGYTF. CDR3 bases: TGCAGTGCTCCCGGGGAGGGGGGGACCTATGGCTACACCTTC.

In its sample, this clonotype was seen many times. The chain joins TRBV12-3 or TRBV12-4 to TRBJ2-5; D is tentatively TRBD1 or TRBD2 (6 bases each). The V end lost 3 bases, the J end lost 2 bases, and 10 bases lay between the germline ends. This CDR3 has 14 residues. This CDR3 reads CASSFWGAQETQYF. The DNA for the CDR3 is TGTGCCAGCAGTTTCTGGGGGGCGCAAGAGACCCAGTACTTC.

This clonotype has a handful of counts. J is TRBJ2-5 and V is TRBV20-1; 10 bases agree with TRBD1. The junction had 1 base not matched to a gene; V was cut back by 3 bases and J by 9 bases. Germline CDR1 DFQATT, CDR2 SNEGSKA (reference sequence). The CDR3 consists of 11 residues. In nucleotides, the CDR3 is TGCAGTGCTAGCGGGACAGGGGCCCAGTACTTC. It is translated as CSASGTGAQYF.

The chain couples TRBV10-3 to TRBJ2-5; TRBD2 matches at 8 bases. The CDR3 is made up of 14 amino acids. Unmatched junction bases numbered 6, after V lost 7 bases and J lost 2 bases. Germline assignment: CDR1 ENHRY and CDR2 SYGVKD. The DNA for the CDR3 is TGTGCCATCAACCAGATAGCGGGACAAGAGACCCAGTACTTC. This translates into CAINQIAGQETQYF.

This clonotype was observed at least ten times. This chain connects TRBV7-2 to TRBJ1-5, with TRBD1 identical over 10 bases. Germline V gene data show CDR1 as SGHTA and CDR2 as FQGNSA. V shed 5 bases, J shed 5 bases, and the junction held 3 bases outside the gene matches. The CDR3 sequence is 14 residues long. The CDR3 coding sequence is TGTGCCAGCAGCCCGGGACAGGGGTATCAGCCCCAGCATTTT. This sequence encodes CASSPGQGYQPQHF.

This clonotype was seen repeatedly, ten times or more. The chain recombines TRBV5-6 with TRBJ1-1; a possible D gene is TRBD1 (5 bases). Looked up from germline, CDR1 is SGHDT and CDR2 is YYEEEE. Trimming removed 0 bases at V and 7 bases at J, with 13 bases between. The CDR3 loop spans 14 amino acids. CDR3 nucleotides: TGTGCCAGCAGCTTGGGACAGAGAGGGAATGAAGCTTTCTTT. Residues: CASSLGQRGNEAFF.

This clonotype was counted many times. The gene calls are TRBV29-1 and TRBJ1-2; D ambiguous. The CDR3 is 14 amino acids. The germline V gene encodes CDR1 SQVTM and CDR2 ANQGSEA. The V gene lost 6 bases and the J gene lost 4 bases, with 18 bases spanning the gap. The CDR3 loop is CSVPTRTALYGYTF. The CDR3 bases are TGCAGCGTACCCACTCGGACGGCCCTCTATGGCTACACCTTC.

This clonotype was found many times. V gene TRBV19 combines with J gene TRBJ2-5, with a tentative D call TRBD1 (7 bases). Trimming stripped 8 bases from V and 4 bases from J, with 17 bases between. Germline values: CDR1 LNHDA, CDR2 SQIVND (reference sequence). The CDR3 spans 14 residues. CDR3 protein: CASGGGASVETQYF. The CDR3 DNA follows: TGTGCCAGTGGAGGGGGCGCTTCGGTAGAGACCCAGTACTTC.